These 24 T cell receptor beta chains were all obtained from the same sample, sequenced in a study of blood T cell repertoires in COVID-19. Data came from immunoSEQ multiplex PCR; TCRdb stores just in-frame clones and leaves some out. The table lists approximately 100,000 clones, roughly nine tenths of them singletons, with more than 15% in the top ten. Material: peripheral blood. These TCRs come from a woman aged 80 or over in a cohort sampled during active COVID-19.

Worth noting for this clone: Distinct nucleotide sequences in the sample also encode this CDR3. The V and J genes are TRBV15 and TRBJ2-7; possible D gene TRBD2, 6 bases. The CDR3 runs to 15 residues. Between the trimmed V and J ends, which lost 3 bases and 0 bases, there was a span of 12 bases. The germline V gene encodes CDR1 LNHNV and CDR2 YYDKDF (reference sequence). The CDR3 DNA reads as TGTGCCACCAGCAGTCCATGGGGACTCTCCTACGAGCAGTACTTC. Its protein is CATSSPWGLSYEQYF.

This chain links TRBV6-6 with TRBJ1-1; 7 bases fit TRBD1. CDR1 and CDR2 (germline): MNHNY, SVGAGI (reference sequence). With V trimmed by 6 bases and J by 2 bases, 6 bases remained unmatched. This CDR3 comprises 14 residues. CDR3 amino acids: CASRDTGANTEAFF. The CDR3 region has the DNA TGTGCCAGCAGAGACACAGGGGCTAACACTGAAGCTTTCTTT.

The CDR3: CASRTGTQTNEKLFF. CDR3 bases: TGTGCCAGCAGAACCGGGACACAAACTAATGAAAAACTGTTTTTT. This sequence joins TRBV27 and TRBJ1-4, with D possibly matching TRBD1 (6 bases). The CDR3 sequence is 15 residues long. V was pared by 6 bases and J by 1 base, with 12 bases between. Germline values: CDR1 MNHEY, CDR2 SMNVEV (reference sequence).

V is TRBV27 and J is TRBJ2-7; 7 bases match TRBD2. This CDR3 is 14 amino acids long. V lost 2 bases, J lost 6 bases, and 7 bases stayed unmatched. Germline CDR1 and CDR2: MNHEY and SMNVEV (reference sequence). The CDR3 DNA reads as TGTGCCAGCAGTTTAACGGGGGGAAGGAGCGAGCAGTACTTC. Translating gives CASSLTGGRSEQYF.

The chain combines TRBV27 with TRBJ2-7; TRBD1 matches 8 bases. Looked up from germline, CDR1 is MNHEY and CDR2 is SMNVEV (reference sequence). CDR3 length: 15 residues. V lost 6 bases, J lost 5 bases, and 12 bases stayed unmatched. DNA for the CDR3: TGTGCCAGCAGCTCAACGGACAGGGTTTGGGACGAGCAGTACTTC. This sequence encodes CASSSTDRVWDEQYF.

The chain carries TRBV7-9 and TRBJ1-4; 8 bases line up with TRBD1. Germline CDR1 reads SEHNR; CDR2 reads FQNEAQ (reference sequence). CDR3 size: 16 residues. J was trimmed by 8 bases and V by 4 bases; bases with no gene match: 12. CDR3 sequence: CASSSTAGQEDEKLFF. Written as DNA, the CDR3 is TGTGCCAGCAGCTCTACAGCGGGACAGGAAGACGAAAAACTGTTTTTT.

The chain joins TRBV10-3 to TRBJ2-7, with D uncertain. Trimming removed 4 bases at V and 4 bases at J, with 8 bases between. Germline V gene data show CDR1 as ENHRY and CDR2 as SYGVKD. This CDR3 region has 12 residues. CDR3 coding DNA: TGTGCCATCAGTGCGGTAGTTTACGAGCAGTACTTC. As protein: CAISAVVYEQYF.

The DNA for the CDR3 is TGTGCCAGCAGCTCTGGCGGCCGTGTCGGCGAAAAACTGTTTTTT. Translated, it gives CASSSGGRVGEKLFF. V usage is TRBV5-8 and J usage is TRBJ1-4; D gene unclear. V was cut by 3 bases and J by 8 bases, with 17 bases left in between. Germline V lookup: CDR1 SGHTS, CDR2 YDEGEE. This CDR3 has 15 residues.

This chain connects TRBV5-1 to TRBJ1-5, with 7 bases identical to TRBD1. The length of the CDR3 is 16 residues. Germline CDR1 reads SGHRS; CDR2 reads YFSETQ. The trim removed 0 bases at V and 1 base at J, leaving 4 bases unmatched. CDR3 DNA: TGCGCCAGCAGCTTGGATGGGACAGTAAGCAATCAGCCCCAGCATTTT. It yields the protein CASSLDGTVSNQPQHF.

This chain connects TRBV3-1 (or the pseudogene TRBV3-2) to TRBJ2-7, with unresolved D. Germline CDR1 is LGHDT and CDR2 is YNNKEL (reference sequence). V lost 2 bases and J 4 bases, leaving 3 bases between the germline ends. There are 11 residues in the CDR3. CDR3: CASSQLYEQYF. For the CDR3, the DNA is TGTGCCAGCAGCCAACTTTACGAGCAGTACTTC.

The chain is built from TRBV18 and TRBJ2-1, with 13 bases aligning to TRBD2. V lost 6 bases to trimming and J lost 3 bases; unmatched junction nucleotides: 8. Germline CDR1 reads KGHSH; CDR2 reads LQKENI. The CDR3 extends over 17 amino acids. CDR3 amino acids: CASSSGLAGVFYNEQFF. The DNA for the CDR3 is TGTGCCAGCTCTTCCGGACTAGCGGGAGTTTTCTACAATGAGCAGTTCTTC.

The rearrangement links TRBV29-1 to TRBJ2-6; TRBD2 matches 7 bases. The CDR3 is made up of 16 amino acids. Germline V gives CDR1 SQVTM, CDR2 ANQGSEA. J gave up 1 base and V 8 bases, and 11 bases lay outside the gene matches. In DNA, the CDR3 is TGCAGCAGTTGGGGGGGAGAAGGTTCTGGGGCCAACGTCCTGACTTTC. Protein sequence: CSSWGGEGSGANVLTF. The whole variable domain, filled in from reference TRBV29-1 and TRBJ2-6, reads SAVISQKPSRDICQRGTSLTIQCQVDSQVTMMFWYRQQPGQSLTLIATANQGSEATYESGFVIDKFPISRPNLTFSTLTVSNMSPEDSSIYLCSSWGGEGSGANVLTFGAGSRLTVL.

The gene calls are TRBV28 and TRBJ2-2, with D possibly TRBD2 on 6 matching bases. This CDR3 contains 14 residues. Trimming stripped 3 bases from V and 3 bases from J, with 8 bases between. The V gene's germline CDR1 is MDHEN and CDR2 SYDVKM. The DNA of the CDR3 is TGTGCCAGCAGTTTGACTAGTGACACCGGGGAGCTGTTTTTT. Translated, it gives CASSLTSDTGELFF.

The chain couples TRBV2 to TRBJ2-5, with 7 bases identical to TRBD2. The trim removed 6 bases at V and 4 bases at J, leaving 5 bases unmatched. Germline CDR1 and CDR2: SNHLY and FYNNEI. The CDR3 is 13 amino acids. The CDR3 here is CASRATGGETQYF. CDR3 coding DNA: TGTGCCAGCAGAGCCACGGGAGGAGAGACCCAGTACTTC. Based on the CDR3 plus reference TRBV2 and TRBJ2-5, the full variable domain is EPEVTQTPSHQVTQMGQEVILRCVPISNHLYFYWYRQILGQKVEFLVSFYNNEISEKSEIFDDQFSVERPDGSNFTLKIRSTKLEDSAMYFCASRATGGETQYFGPGTRLLVL.

The chain joins TRBV5-4 to TRBJ2-7; the match to TRBD2 covers 11 bases. The CDR3 has 15 amino acids. Germline V gene data show CDR1 as SGHNT and CDR2 as YYREEE (reference sequence). V was pared by 4 bases and J by 3 bases, with 6 bases of the junction left unmatched. The CDR3 reads CASSPETSGDYEQYF. The CDR3 region has the DNA TGTGCCAGCAGCCCAGAGACTAGCGGGGACTACGAGCAGTACTTC.

In this sample, this clone turned up once. This chain joins TRBV9 and TRBJ1-4; D not certain. CDR1 and CDR2 (germline): SGDLS, YYNGEE. Trimming took off 2 bases at V and 4 bases at J, with 9 bases between the two ends. This CDR3 is 14 amino acids long. Here the CDR3 DNA reads TGTGCCAGCAGCGTGTTCGGGGTTAATGAAAAACTGTTTTTT. It translates to CASSVFGVNEKLFF.

The J gene is TRBJ2-3, the V gene TRBV25-1; 7 bases fit TRBD2. The CDR3 sequence is 14 residues long. Germline-derived CDR1 and CDR2 are MGHDK and SYGVNS. Losses at the gene ends were 5 bases for V and 4 bases for J; bases not matched to a gene: 6. The CDR3 DNA sequence: TGTGCCAGCAGTACGGCGGGAGAGGCAGATACGCAGTATTTT. This encodes CASSTAGEADTQYF.

The rearrangement links TRBV7-2 to TRBJ2-7; 8 bases fit TRBD2. There are 15 residues in the CDR3. CDR1 is SGHTA and CDR2 is FQGNSA in the germline V gene. Trimming cost V 1 base and J 4 bases; bases outside gene matches: 6. The CDR3 spells CASSLVGAGVYEQYF. The CDR3 nucleotides read TGTGCCAGCAGCTTAGTCGGAGCGGGAGTATACGAGCAGTACTTC.

This clone was observed once. The rearrangement uses TRBV12-5 and TRBJ1-2; D possibly corresponds to TRBD1 (6 bases). The germline V gene encodes CDR1 LGHNT and CDR2 FRNRAP. Between the trimmed V and J ends, which lost 9 bases and 1 base, there was a span of 15 bases. The CDR3 covers 14 residues. CDR3 residues: CARAPGDNNYGYTF. DNA for the CDR3: TGTGCTAGAGCCCCCGGGGACAATAACTATGGCTACACCTTC.

The chain recombines TRBV20-1 with TRBJ2-1; tentatively, D is TRBD1 (5 bases). Trimming stripped 3 bases from V and 4 bases from J, with 22 bases between. Germline values: CDR1 DFQATT, CDR2 SNEGSKA (reference sequence). The CDR3 extends over 17 amino acids. The CDR3 nucleotides read TGCAGTGCTAGTGAAGGGGCGCGAGTTTCCGTGTACAATGAGCAGTTCTTC. Translated, it gives CSASEGARVSVYNEQFF.

CDR3 amino acids: CASSYTRSSGRRADTQYF. For the CDR3, the DNA is TGTGCCAGCAGCTACACCCGGAGTAGCGGGAGGCGGGCAGATACGCAGTATTTT. The chain recombines TRBV11-3 with TRBJ2-3; TRBD2 matches 10 bases. CDR1 is SGHNT and CDR2 is YENEEA in the germline V gene. This CDR3 has 18 amino acids. The trim removed 4 bases at V and 4 bases at J, leaving 14 bases unmatched.

The rearrangement joins TRBV4-2 to TRBJ2-2; 11 bases fit TRBD2. CDR1 and CDR2 from the germline V gene are LGHNA and YNFKEQ. The J segment lost 0 bases and the V segment lost 3 bases, leaving 6 bases of the junction unmatched. CDR3 length: 18 residues. The CDR3 sequence: CASSQETSGGSNTGELFF. DNA of the CDR3: TGTGCCAGCAGCCAGGAAACTAGCGGGGGCTCGAACACCGGGGAGCTGTTTTTT.

This clone was seen a few times. CDR3 residues: CASSPGSGRSGEQYF. In DNA form, the CDR3 reads TGTGCCAGCTCACCGGGTAGCGGGAGATCGGGCGAGCAGTACTTC. The rearrangement links TRBV18 to TRBJ2-7; TRBD2 matches 9 bases. The CDR3 spans 15 residues. V was clipped by 3 bases and J by 6 bases; unmatched bases: 9. The germline V gene encodes CDR1 KGHSH and CDR2 LQKENI.

The genes are TRBV5-1 and TRBJ2-3, with TRBD1 as a possible D gene (6 bases). The CDR3 covers 16 residues. Germline CDR1 SGHRS, CDR2 YFSETQ. The ends were cut back, 3 bases at V and 4 bases at J, with 18 bases in the middle. In nucleotides, the CDR3 is TGCGCCAGCAGCTCGTCCCGGGACGCAGGGGCAGATACGCAGTATTTT. Translating it yields CASSSSRDAGADTQYF.